This TCR beta chain was captured in a study of blood T cell repertoires in COVID-19 (dated by TCRdb to about 2020). For the study in its entirety: Samples from collaborators originated in the United States, Italy and Spain and spanned both the acute and convalescent phases of COVID-19. The prospective study material was composed of cDNA or gDNA derived from T cells, B-cell-depleted T cells, or PBMCs. The dataset comprised deeply sampled blood TCRbeta repertoires from subjects exposed to, actively infected with, or recovered from COVID-19. The repertoires were released in a freely available public database intended as a resource for research on the immune response to SARS-CoV-2. Samples were obtained from the ongoing ImmuneRACE study (first 160 participants) and from over a thousand subjects provided by 6 global collaborators. Nearly every sample came with metadata listing a de-identified subject ID, COVID-19 status, age in years and sex. Where available, HLA class I and class II types were obtained from metadata supplied by the sample provider rather than from assay-based typing.

The paper as a whole reports these results and caveats: Clinical and demographic metadata were provided uncurated, with the amount varying by source and participant.

Counted from cysteine to phenylalanine, this CDR3 has 13 amino acids. Of all the DNA, just the CDR3 is kept, 39 bases in frame from base 1. The junction carries 7 bases between V and J, which are trimmed by 3 bases and 0 bases respectively. CDR1 and CDR2 are read off the germline V gene as SQVTM and ANQGSEA. Whole blood was collected in K2EDTA tubes by collaborating institutions according to the institutions' own protocols. For TCRbeta analysis, collaborators shipped samples as frozen whole blood, isolated PBMCs, or DNA extracted from either of those sample types. Regarding this clone: Its antigen has not been determined. No base qualities exist here, and no much larger clone lies one base off it.

TCRbeta CDR3 regions were amplified from genomic DNA by means of the immunoSEQ Assay, a bias-controlled multiplex PCR. In the source study's methods: Nucleated cell counts per sample were estimated from amplification of reference gene primers within the assay. Sequence reads were collapsed and filtered to measure the absolute abundance of every unique TCRbeta CDR3 rearrangement. Productive Simpson clonality was computed per sample as the square root of Simpson's diversity index over productive rearrangements. In TCRdb, the immuneACCESS table is reduced to in-frame sequences with V and J assigned. These tables do not hold every clone; where another copy was compared, an unresolved V gene accounts for under half, and the others remain unexplained. Clone size and the V and J calls come from that table; the DNA yielded D and trimming. The sample table holds around 190,000 clones, of which roughly 85% were seen once. The top ten clones comprise roughly 8.7% of the sample.

Rearrangement joined TRBV29-1 to TRBJ2-3; confidence is insufficient to name the D gene. The sequenced sample was peripheral blood. This clonotype was obtained from a man aged 45-60 years with active or convalescent COVID-19. CDR3 reads: CSVEVTSTDTQYF. At the DNA level, the sequence is TGCAGCGTTGAGGTGACTAGCACAGATACGCAGTATTTT.